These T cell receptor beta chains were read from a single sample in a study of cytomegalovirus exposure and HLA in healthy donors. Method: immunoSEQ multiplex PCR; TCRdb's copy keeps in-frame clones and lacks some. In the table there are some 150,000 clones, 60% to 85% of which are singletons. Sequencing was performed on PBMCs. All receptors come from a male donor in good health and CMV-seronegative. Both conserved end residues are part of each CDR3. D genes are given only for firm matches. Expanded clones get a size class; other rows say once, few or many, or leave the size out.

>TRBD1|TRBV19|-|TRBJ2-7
CASSGDSHYEQYF
TGTGCCAGTAGCGGGGACAGCCACTACGAGCAGTACTTC
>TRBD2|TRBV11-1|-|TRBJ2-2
CASSFGRANTGELFF
TGTGCCAGCAGCTTCGGGAGGGCGAACACCGGGGAGCTGTTTTTT
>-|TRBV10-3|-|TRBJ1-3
CAINPGSSGNTIYF
TGTGCCATCAACCCGGGAAGCTCTGGAAACACCATATATTTT
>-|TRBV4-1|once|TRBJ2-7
CASAAGQTYEQYF
TGCGCCAGCGCTGCGGGACAGACATACGAGCAGTACTTC
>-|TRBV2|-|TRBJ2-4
CAGEGVAKNIQYF
TGTGCCGGAGAGGGGGTAGCCAAAAACATTCAGTACTTC
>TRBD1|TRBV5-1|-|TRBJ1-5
CASSPTGSGNQPQHF
TGCGCCAGCAGCCCGACAGGGAGCGGCAATCAGCCCCAGCATTTT
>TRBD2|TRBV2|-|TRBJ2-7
CASSYGTTLYEQYF
TGTGCCAGCAGTTACGGGACTACCCTTTACGAGCAGTACTTC
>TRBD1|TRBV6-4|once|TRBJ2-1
CASSDSGTGGDEQFF
TGTGCCAGCAGTGACTCCGGGACAGGGGGTGATGAGCAGTTCTTC
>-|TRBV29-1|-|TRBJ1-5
CSVEDSGQPQHF
TGCAGCGTTGAAGATTCAGGTCAGCCCCAGCATTTT
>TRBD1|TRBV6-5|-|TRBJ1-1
CAALKGQGTEAFF
TGTGCCGCATTAAAGGGACAGGGAACTGAAGCTTTCTTT
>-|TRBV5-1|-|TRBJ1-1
CASSLPQAHWDTEAFF
TGCGCCAGCAGCTTGCCCCAGGCACATTGGGACACTGAAGCTTTCTTT
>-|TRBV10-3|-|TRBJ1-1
CAISETGRTEAFF
TGTGCCATCAGTGAGACAGGGCGGACTGAAGCTTTCTTT
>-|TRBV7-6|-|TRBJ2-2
CASSSLGGAYTGELFF
TGTGCCAGCAGCTCACTAGGAGGGGCTTACACCGGGGAGCTGTTTTTT
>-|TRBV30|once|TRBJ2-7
CAWSAAAGVGYEQYF
TGTGCCTGGAGTGCCGCAGCAGGGGTCGGCTACGAGCAGTACTTC
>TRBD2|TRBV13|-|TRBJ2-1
CASSLRGGQNEQFF
TGTGCCAGCAGCTTACGGGGGGGCCAGAATGAGCAGTTCTTC
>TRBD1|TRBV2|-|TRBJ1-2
CASSERLTGGIANYGYTF
TGTGCCAGCAGTGAAAGGTTGACAGGGGGAATTGCTAACTATGGCTACACCTTC
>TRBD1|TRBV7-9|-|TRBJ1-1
CASSLGQGAPVAFF
TGTGCCAGCAGCCTAGGACAGGGGGCCCCTGTAGCTTTCTTT
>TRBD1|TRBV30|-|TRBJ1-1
CAWSQGDRGLMNTEAFF
TGTGCCTGGAGCCAAGGGGACAGGGGTCTGATGAACACTGAAGCTTTCTTT
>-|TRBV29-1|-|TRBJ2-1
CSVEGTAAYNEQFF
TGCAGCGTTGAAGGGACAGCTGCCTACAATGAGCAGTTCTTC
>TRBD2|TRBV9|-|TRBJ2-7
CASSVGTSFHEQYF
TGTGCCAGCAGCGTGGGGACTAGTTTCCACGAGCAGTACTTC
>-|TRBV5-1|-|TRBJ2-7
CASSLGQSYEQYF
TGCGCCAGCAGCTTGGGACAGTCCTACGAGCAGTACTTC